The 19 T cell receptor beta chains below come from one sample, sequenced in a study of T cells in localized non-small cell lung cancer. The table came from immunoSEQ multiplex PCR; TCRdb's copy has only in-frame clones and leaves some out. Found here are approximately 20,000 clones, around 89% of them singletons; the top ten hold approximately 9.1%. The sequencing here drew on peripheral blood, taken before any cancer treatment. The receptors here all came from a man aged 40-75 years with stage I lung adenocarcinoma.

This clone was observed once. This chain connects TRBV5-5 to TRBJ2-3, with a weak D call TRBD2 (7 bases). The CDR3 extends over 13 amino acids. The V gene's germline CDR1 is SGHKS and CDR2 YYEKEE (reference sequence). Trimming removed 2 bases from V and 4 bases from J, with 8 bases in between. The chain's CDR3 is CASSLGGADTQYF. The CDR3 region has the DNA TGTGCCAGCAGCTTAGGGGGGGCAGATACGCAGTATTTT.

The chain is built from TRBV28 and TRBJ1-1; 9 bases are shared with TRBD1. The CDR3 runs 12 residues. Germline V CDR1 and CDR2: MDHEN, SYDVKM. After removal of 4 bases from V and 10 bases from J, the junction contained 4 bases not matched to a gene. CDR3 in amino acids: CASSSSTGGAFF. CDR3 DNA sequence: TGTGCCAGCAGTTCCTCGACAGGGGGAGCTTTCTTT.

CDR3 in DNA: TGTGCCAGCAGTTCTCTTAGCAATCAGCCCCAGCATTTT. Its translation: CASSSLSNQPQHF. The chain couples TRBV6-5 to TRBJ1-5, with no clear D. This CDR3 spans 13 amino acids. CDR1 is MNHEY and CDR2 is SVGAGI in the germline V gene. The V and J ends lost 4 bases and 0 bases respectively, with 4 bases between them.

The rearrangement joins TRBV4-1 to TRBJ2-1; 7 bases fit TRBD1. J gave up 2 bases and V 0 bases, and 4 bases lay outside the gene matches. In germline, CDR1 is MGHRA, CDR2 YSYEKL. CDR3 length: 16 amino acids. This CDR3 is CASSQEEGGAYNEQFF. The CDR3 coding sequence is TGCGCCAGCAGCCAAGAAGAAGGGGGCGCCTACAATGAGCAGTTCTTC.

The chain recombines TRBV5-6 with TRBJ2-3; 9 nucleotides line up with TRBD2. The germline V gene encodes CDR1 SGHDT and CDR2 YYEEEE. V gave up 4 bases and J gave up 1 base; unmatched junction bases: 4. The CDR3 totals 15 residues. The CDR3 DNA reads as TGTGCCAGCAGCCTAAAGCGGGGGGGCACAGATACGCAGTATTTT. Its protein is CASSLKRGGTDTQYF. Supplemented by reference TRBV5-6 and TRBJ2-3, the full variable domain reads DAGVTQSPTHLIKTRGQQVTLRCSPKSGHDTVSWYQQALGQGPQFIFQYYEEEERQRGNFPDRFSGHQFPNYSSELNVNALLLGDSALYLCASSLKRGGTDTQYFGPGTRLTVL.

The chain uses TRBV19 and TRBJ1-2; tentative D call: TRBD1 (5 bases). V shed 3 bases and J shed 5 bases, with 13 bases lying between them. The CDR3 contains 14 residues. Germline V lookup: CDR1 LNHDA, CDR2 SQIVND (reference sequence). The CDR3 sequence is CASSIPQGLYGYTF. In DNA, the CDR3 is TGTGCCAGTAGTATTCCTCAGGGTTTGTATGGCTACACCTTC.

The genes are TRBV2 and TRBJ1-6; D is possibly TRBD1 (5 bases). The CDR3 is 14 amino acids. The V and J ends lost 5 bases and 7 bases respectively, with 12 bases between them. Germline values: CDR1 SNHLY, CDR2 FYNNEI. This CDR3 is CASSSDSTNSPLHF. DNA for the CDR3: TGTGCCAGCAGTTCAGACAGCACCAATTCACCCCTCCACTTT. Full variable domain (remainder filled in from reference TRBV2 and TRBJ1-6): EPEVTQTPSHQVTQMGQEVILRCVPISNHLYFYWYRQILGQKVEFLVSFYNNEISEKSEIFDDQFSVERPDGSNFTLKIRSTKLEDSAMYFCASSSDSTNSPLHFGNGTRLTVT.

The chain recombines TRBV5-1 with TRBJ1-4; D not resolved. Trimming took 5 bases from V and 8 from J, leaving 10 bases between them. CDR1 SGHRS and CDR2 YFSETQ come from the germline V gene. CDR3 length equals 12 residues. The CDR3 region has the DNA TGCGCCAGCAGTCCGAATGGGGAAAAACTGTTTTTT. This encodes CASSPNGEKLFF.

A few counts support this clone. The CDR3 here is CASQQGPNYGYTF. CDR3 in DNA: TGTGCCAGTCAGCAGGGACCGAACTATGGCTACACCTTC. The J gene is TRBJ1-2, the V gene TRBV27; D might be TRBD1 (5 bases). Germline values: CDR1 MNHEY, CDR2 SMNVEV (reference sequence). This CDR3 spans 13 amino acids. Deletions cut 9 bases from V and 2 bases from J, with 13 bases between.

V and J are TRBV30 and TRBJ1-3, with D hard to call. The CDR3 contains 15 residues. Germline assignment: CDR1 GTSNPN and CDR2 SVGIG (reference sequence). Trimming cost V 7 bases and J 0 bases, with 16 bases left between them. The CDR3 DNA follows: TGTGCCTTAGATCAGGAGCCTTACTCTGGAAACACCATATATTTT. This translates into CALDQEPYSGNTIYF.

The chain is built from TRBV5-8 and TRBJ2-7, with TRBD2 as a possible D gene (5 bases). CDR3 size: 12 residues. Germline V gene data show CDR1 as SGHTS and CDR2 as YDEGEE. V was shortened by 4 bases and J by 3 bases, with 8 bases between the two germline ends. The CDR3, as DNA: TGTGCCAGCAGCCGGGGAATCTACGAGCAGTACTTC. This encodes CASSRGIYEQYF.

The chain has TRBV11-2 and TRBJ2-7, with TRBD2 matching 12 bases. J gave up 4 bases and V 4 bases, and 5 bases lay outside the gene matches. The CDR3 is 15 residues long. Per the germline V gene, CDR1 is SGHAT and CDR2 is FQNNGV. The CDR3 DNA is TGTGCCAGCAGCTCGACGGGACTAGCGGGTTACGAGCAGTACTTC. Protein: CASSSTGLAGYEQYF.

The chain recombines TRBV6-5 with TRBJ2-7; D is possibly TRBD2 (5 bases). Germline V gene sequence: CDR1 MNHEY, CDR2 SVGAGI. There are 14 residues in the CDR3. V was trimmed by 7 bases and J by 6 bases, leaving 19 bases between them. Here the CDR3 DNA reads TGTGCCAGCACCCTTGGACCCGCGGACTCCGAGCAGTACTTC. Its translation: CASTLGPADSEQYF.

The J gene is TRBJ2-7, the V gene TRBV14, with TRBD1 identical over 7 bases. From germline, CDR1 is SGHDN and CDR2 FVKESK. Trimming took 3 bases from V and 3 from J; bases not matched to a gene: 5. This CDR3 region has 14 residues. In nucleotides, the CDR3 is TGTGCCAGCAGCCACGGGGACAGCCGCTACGAGCAGTACTTC. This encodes CASSHGDSRYEQYF.

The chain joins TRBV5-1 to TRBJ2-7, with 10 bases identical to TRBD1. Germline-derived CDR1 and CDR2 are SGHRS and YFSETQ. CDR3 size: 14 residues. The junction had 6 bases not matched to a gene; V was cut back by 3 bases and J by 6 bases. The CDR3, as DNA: TGCGCCAGCAGCTCCCCGGACAGGGGGGGCGAGCAGTACTTC. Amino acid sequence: CASSSPDRGGEQYF.

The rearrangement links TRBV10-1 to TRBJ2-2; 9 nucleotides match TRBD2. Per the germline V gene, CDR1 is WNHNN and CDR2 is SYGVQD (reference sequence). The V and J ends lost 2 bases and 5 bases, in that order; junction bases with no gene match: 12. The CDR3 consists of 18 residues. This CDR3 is CASSEAYSLAGRTGELFF. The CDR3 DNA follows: TGCGCCAGCAGTGAGGCTTATTCGCTAGCGGGACGTACCGGGGAGCTGTTTTTT.

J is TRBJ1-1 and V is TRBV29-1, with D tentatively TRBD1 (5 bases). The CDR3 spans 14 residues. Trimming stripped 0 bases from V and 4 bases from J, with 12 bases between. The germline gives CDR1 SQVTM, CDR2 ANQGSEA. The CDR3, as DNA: TGCAGCGTTGAAGATAGGCAGGGCACCACTGAAGCTTTCTTT. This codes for CSVEDRQGTTEAFF.

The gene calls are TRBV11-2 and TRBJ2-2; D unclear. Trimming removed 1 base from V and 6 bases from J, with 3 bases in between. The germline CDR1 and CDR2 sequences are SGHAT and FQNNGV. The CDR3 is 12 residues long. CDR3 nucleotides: TGTGCCAGCAGCTTAGGTCCCGGGGAGCTGTTTTTT. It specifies CASSLGPGELFF. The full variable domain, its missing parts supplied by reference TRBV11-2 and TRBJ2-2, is EAGVAQSPRYKIIEKRQSVAFWCNPISGHATLYWYQQILGQGPKLLIQFQNNGVVDDSQLPKDRFSAERLKGVDSTLKIQPAKLEDSAVYLCASSLGPGELFFGEGSRLTVL.

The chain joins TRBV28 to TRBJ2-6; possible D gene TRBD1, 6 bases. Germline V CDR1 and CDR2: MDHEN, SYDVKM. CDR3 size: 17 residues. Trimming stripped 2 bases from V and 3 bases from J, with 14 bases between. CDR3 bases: TGTGCCAGCAGTTTAGAGGGCAGGGGCAGTGGGGCCAACGTCCTGACTTTC. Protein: CASSLEGRGSGANVLTF. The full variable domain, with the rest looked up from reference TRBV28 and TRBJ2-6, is DVKVTQSSRYLVKRTGEKVFLECVQDMDHENMFWYRQDPGLGLRLIYFSYDVKMKEKGDIPEGYSVSREKKERFSLILESASTNQTSMYLCASSLEGRGSGANVLTFGAGSRLTVL.